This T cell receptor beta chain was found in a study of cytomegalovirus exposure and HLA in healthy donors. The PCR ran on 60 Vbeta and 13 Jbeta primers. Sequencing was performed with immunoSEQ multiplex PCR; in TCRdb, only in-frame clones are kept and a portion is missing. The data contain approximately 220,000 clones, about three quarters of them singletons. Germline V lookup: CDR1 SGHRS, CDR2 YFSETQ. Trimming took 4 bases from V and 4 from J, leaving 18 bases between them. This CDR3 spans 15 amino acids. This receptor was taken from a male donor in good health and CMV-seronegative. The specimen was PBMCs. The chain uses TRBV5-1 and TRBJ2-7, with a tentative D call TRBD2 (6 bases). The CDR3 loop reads CASSPEVSGMYEQYF. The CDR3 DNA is TGCGCCAGCAGCCCGGAGGTTAGCGGAATGTACGAGCAGTACTTC.